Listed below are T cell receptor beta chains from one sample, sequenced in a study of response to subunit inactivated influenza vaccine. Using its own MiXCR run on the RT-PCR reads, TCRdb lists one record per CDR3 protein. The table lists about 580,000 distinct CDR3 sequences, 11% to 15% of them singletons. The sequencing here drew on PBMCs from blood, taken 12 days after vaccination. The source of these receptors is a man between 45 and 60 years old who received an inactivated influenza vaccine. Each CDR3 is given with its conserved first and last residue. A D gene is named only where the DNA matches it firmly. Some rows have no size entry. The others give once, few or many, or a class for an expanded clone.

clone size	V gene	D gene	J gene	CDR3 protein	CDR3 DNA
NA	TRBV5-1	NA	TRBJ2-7	CASSLGALTGNYEQYF	TGCGCCAGCAGCTTGGGGGCCCTAACAGGTAACTACGAGCAGTACTTC
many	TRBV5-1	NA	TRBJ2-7	CASRSGTGTYEQYF	TGCGCCAGCAGAAGTGGAACAGGGACCTACGAGCAGTACTTC
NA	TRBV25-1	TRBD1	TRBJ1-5	CASTGQGLNQPQHF	TGTGCCAGCACCGGACAGGGTCTCAATCAGCCCCAGCATTTT
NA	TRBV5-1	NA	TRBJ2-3	CASSLQGFTDTQYF	TGCGCCAGCAGCTTACAGGGTTTCACAGATACGCAGTATTTT
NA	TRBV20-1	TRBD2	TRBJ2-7	CSARDVRGGLSEQYF	TGCAGTGCTAGAGACGTACGGGGGGGCCTTAGCGAGCAGTACTTC
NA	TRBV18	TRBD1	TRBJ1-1	CASSPAQGAFMEAFF	TGTGCCAGCTCACCGGCACAGGGGGCGTTTATGGAAGCTTTCTTT
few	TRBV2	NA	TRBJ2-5	CASNAQETQYF	TGTGCCAGCAATGCTCAAGAGACCCAGTACTTC
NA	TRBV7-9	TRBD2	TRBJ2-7	CASSLATSGGVAYEQYF	TGTGCCAGCAGCTTAGCGACTAGCGGGGGGGTTGCCTACGAGCAGTACTTC
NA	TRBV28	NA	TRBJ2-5	CASRPPGLETQYF	TGTGCCAGCAGACCACCAGGGTTGGAGACCCAGTACTTC
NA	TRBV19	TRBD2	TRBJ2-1	CASKSLAGGNNEQFF	TGTGCCAGTAAGTCCCTAGCGGGAGGTAATAATGAGCAGTTCTTC
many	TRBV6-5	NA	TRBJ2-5	CASSDPRGIVETQYF	TGTGCCAGCAGTGACCCCAGGGGAATCGTAGAGACCCAGTACTTC
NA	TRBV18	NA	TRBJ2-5	CASSPMEGLETQYF	TGTGCCAGCTCACCAATGGAGGGACTGGAGACCCAGTACTTC
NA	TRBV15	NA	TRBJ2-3	CATSTYAGWGDTQYF	TGTGCCACCAGCACCTACGCGGGCTGGGGGGATACGCAGTATTTT
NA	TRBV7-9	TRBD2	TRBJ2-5	CASSPTGTSDQETQYF	TGTGCCAGCAGCCCTACCGGGACTAGCGATCAAGAGACCCAGTACTTC
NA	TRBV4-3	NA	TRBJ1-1	CASSQERDLGAFF	TGCGCCAGCAGCCAAGAGAGGGATCTTGGAGCTTTCTTT
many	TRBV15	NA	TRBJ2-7	CATSRDLGEQYF	TGTGCCACCAGCAGAGATCTGGGCGAGCAGTACTTC
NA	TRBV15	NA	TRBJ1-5	CATSRDTTVSQPQHF	TGTGCCACCAGCAGAGATACGACAGTGAGCCAGCCCCAGCATTTT
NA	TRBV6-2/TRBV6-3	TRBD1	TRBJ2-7	CASRGQLSSYEQYF	TGTGCCAGCAGGGGACAGCTGAGCTCCTACGAGCAGTACTTC
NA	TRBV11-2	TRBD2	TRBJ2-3	CASSLEGVAGLSTDTQYF	TGTGCCAGCAGCTTAGAGGGAGTAGCGGGTCTTAGCACAGATACGCAGTATTTT
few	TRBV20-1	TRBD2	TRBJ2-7	CSARRGGARDYEQYF	TGCAGTGCTAGACGGGGGGGCGCAAGAGACTACGAGCAGTACTTC
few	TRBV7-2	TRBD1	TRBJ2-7	CASSLVGQKNYEQYF	TGTGCCAGCAGCTTAGTGGGACAGAAAAACTACGAGCAGTACTTC
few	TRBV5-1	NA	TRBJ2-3	CASSLGWTPASTDTQYF	TGCGCCAGCAGCTTGGGCTGGACTCCTGCTAGCACAGATACGCAGTATTTT
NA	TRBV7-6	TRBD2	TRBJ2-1	CASSPAGLAAEQFF	TGTGCCAGCAGCCCAGCGGGATTAGCGGCTGAGCAGTTCTTC
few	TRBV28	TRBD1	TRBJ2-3	CASWDRSTDTQYF	TGTGCCAGCTGGGACAGGAGCACAGATACGCAGTATTTT
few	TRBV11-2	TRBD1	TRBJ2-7	CASSPLTGTGISSYEQYF	TGTGCCAGCAGCCCCCTTACCGGGACAGGGATCTCATCCTACGAGCAGTACTTC
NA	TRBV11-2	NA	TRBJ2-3	CASSLEFSGRSTDTQYF	TGTGCCAGCAGCTTAGAATTTTCAGGGCGGAGCACAGATACGCAGTATTTT
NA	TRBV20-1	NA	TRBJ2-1	CSARGRPSYNEQFF	TGCAGTGCTAGGGGTCGGCCCTCCTACAATGAGCAGTTCTTC
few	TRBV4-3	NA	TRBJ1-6	CASSQDPGKNSPLHF	TGCGCCAGCAGCCAAGATCCCGGAAAGAATTCACCCCTCCACTTT
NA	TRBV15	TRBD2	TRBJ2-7	CATSRDWTSGIYEQYF	TGTGCCACCAGCAGAGATTGGACTAGCGGGATATACGAGCAGTACTTC
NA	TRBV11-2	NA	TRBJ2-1	CTSSLGLKGEQFF	TGTACCAGCAGCTTAGGGTTGAAAGGAGAGCAGTTCTTC
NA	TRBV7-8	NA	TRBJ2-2	CASSLGGRLTGELFF	TGTGCCAGCAGCTTAGGCGGACGTCTTACCGGGGAGCTGTTTTTT
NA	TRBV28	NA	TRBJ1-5	CASRSSNHPQHF	TGTGCCAGCAGGTCCAGCAATCACCCCCAGCATTTT
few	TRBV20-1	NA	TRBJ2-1	CSASHRGLGNEQFF	TGCAGTGCTAGTCACAGGGGACTCGGGAATGAGCAGTTCTTC
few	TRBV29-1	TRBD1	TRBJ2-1	CSVGWTGINEQFF	TGCAGCGTTGGGTGGACAGGAATCAATGAGCAGTTCTTC
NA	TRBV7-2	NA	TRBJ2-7	CASSLGGQNYEQYF	TGTGCCAGCAGCTTAGGAGGCCAGAACTACGAGCAGTACTTC
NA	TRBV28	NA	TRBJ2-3	CASSFRIGGGTDTQYF	TGTGCCAGCAGTTTTAGGATAGGAGGGGGCACAGATACGCAGTATTTT
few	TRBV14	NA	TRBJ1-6	CASSRTGRAYNSPLHF	TGTGCCAGCAGCCGAACAGGGAGAGCCTATAATTCACCCCTCCACTTT
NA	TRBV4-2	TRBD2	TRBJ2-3	CASSRASGSDTDTQYF	TGTGCCAGCAGCCGGGCTAGCGGGAGTGACACAGATACGCAGTATTTT
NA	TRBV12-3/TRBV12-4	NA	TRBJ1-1	CASSSLTTFEAFF	TGTGCCAGCAGTTCGCTCACGACATTCGAAGCTTTCTTT
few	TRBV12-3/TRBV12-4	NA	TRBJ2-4	CASKLGHAGPKNIQYF	TGTGCCAGCAAGCTGGGACACGCTGGCCCCAAAAACATTCAGTACTTC
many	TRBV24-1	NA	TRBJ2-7	CATSDTGDHEQYF	TGTGCCACCAGTGATACGGGGGACCACGAGCAGTACTTC